Presented here are 32 T cell receptor beta chains from one specimen sequenced in a study of T cells in Graves' hyperthyroidism and ophthalmopathy. Amplification of TCR beta CDR3 regions was performed using RNA transcripts as template. An initial round of RT-PCR targeting the TCR CDR3 relied on the HTBI primer set. TCRdb re-called the multiplex PCR reads through MiXCR, storing one row per CDR3 protein. The sample lists around 450,000 distinct CDR3 sequences; roughly 13% were seen once. The sequencing input was blood. Receptors were obtained from a woman aged 18-29 years with Graves' hyperthyroidism.

This rearrangement joins TRBV2 to TRBJ2-3, with TRBD2 matching 13 bases. Germline V gives CDR1 SNHLY, CDR2 FYNNEI. Trimming cost V 8 bases and J 0 bases; bases outside gene matches: 14. The CDR3 has 19 residues. CDR3 amino acids: CASWGTSGTAITSTDTQYF. In DNA, the CDR3 is TGTGCCAGCTGGGGGACTAGCGGGACGGCGATTACTAGCACAGATACGCAGTATTTT.

This clonotype was seen many times. This rearrangement joins TRBV20-1 to TRBJ1-1; D gene unclear. The V gene lost 0 bases and the J gene lost 4 bases, with 6 bases spanning the gap. This CDR3 comprises 12 residues. CDR1 and CDR2 (germline): DFQATT, SNEGSKA (reference sequence). The CDR3 DNA is TGCAGTGCTAGAGATTCTGGCACTGAAGCTTTCTTT. Translating gives CSARDSGTEAFF.

This clonotype appeared many times. V and J are TRBV28 and TRBJ1-1, with D hard to call. Germline V gene lookup returns CDR1 MDHEN and CDR2 SYDVKM. The CDR3 runs to 14 residues. V dropped 7 bases and J dropped 1 base, with 13 bases sitting between them. The CDR3 nucleotides read TGTGCCAGCACCGGGCAACTAAGGAACACTGAAGCTTTCTTT. Its protein product is CASTGQLRNTEAFF.

The genes are TRBV20-1 and TRBJ1-4; no clear D gene. V was shortened by 3 bases and J by 8 bases, with 10 bases between the two germline ends. Germline V gene data show CDR1 as DFQATT and CDR2 as SNEGSKA (reference sequence). CDR3 size: 12 residues. The CDR3 coding sequence is TGCAGTGCTAGCCAGCGGCCAGAAAAACTGTTTTTT. It encodes CSASQRPEKLFF.

This clonotype was observed many times. V and J are TRBV6-1 and TRBJ2-7; D might be TRBD1 (6 bases). This CDR3 is 11 amino acids long. V was clipped by 9 bases and J by 3 bases, with 9 bases between them. Germline loops: CDR1 MNHNS, CDR2 SASEGT. DNA of the CDR3: TGTGCCAGTGAACAGGGCTACGAGCAGTACTTC. This codes for CASEQGYEQYF.

This clonotype occurred a few times. The rearrangement links TRBV18 to TRBJ1-1; tentatively, D is TRBD1 (5 bases). The CDR3 spans 12 residues. V lost 6 bases and J 11 bases, leaving 16 bases between the germline ends. Germline CDR1 is KGHSH and CDR2 is LQKENI. This CDR3 reads CASSPPAGVAFF. CDR3 in DNA: TGTGCCAGCTCCCCCCCGGCGGGGGTCGCTTTCTTT.

This clonotype has a count of ten or more. The chain joins TRBV12-5 to TRBJ2-1, with 7 bases aligning to TRBD2. The V gene end was trimmed by 7 bases and the J gene end by 7 bases; junction bases not matched to a gene: 10. Looked up from germline, CDR1 is LGHNT and CDR2 is FRNRAP. The CDR3 runs 14 residues. The CDR3 region has the DNA TGTGCTAGTGCTCAAGCGGGACCCCTTAATGAGCAGTTCTTC. Its protein is CASAQAGPLNEQFF.

There are many counts of this clonotype. This chain joins TRBV27 and TRBJ1-2; 10 bases match TRBD1. Losses at the gene ends were 5 bases for V and 5 bases for J; bases not matched to a gene: 2. Germline V lookup: CDR1 MNHEY, CDR2 SMNVEV (reference sequence). CDR3 size: 13 residues. The CDR3 loop reads CASSGTGEYGYTF. The CDR3 region has the DNA TGTGCCAGCAGTGGGACAGGGGAATATGGCTACACCTTC.

The V gene is TRBV6-5, the J gene TRBJ2-1, with D tentatively TRBD2 (7 bases). Trimming shortened V by 2 bases and J by 10 bases, and 12 bases separated the two germline ends. Germline V gives CDR1 MNHEY, CDR2 SVGAGI. This CDR3 comprises 13 residues. CDR3 sequence reads: CASSYPPGGEQFF. DNA of the CDR3: TGTGCCAGCAGTTACCCGCCGGGGGGCGAGCAGTTCTTC.

In its sample, this clonotype was seen many times. The V call is TRBV29-1, the J call TRBJ2-5; D is uncertain. Germline lookup yields CDR1 SQVTM and CDR2 ANQGSEA. Trimming removed 4 bases at V and 1 base at J, with 16 bases between. There are 15 residues in the CDR3. The CDR3 DNA follows: TGCAGCGTTGTTTCTCCAGCCTTGGGCCAAGAGACCCAGTACTTC. Translated, it gives CSVVSPALGQETQYF.

This clonotype was counted at least ten times. This chain links TRBV28 with TRBJ2-7, with 7 positions matching TRBD1. The J segment lost 0 bases and the V segment lost 6 bases, leaving 5 bases of the junction unmatched. CDR3 length equals 14 residues. Looked up from germline, CDR1 is MDHEN and CDR2 is SYDVKM. DNA for the CDR3: TGTGCCAGCAGATCCAACAGGGGCTCCTACGAGCAGTACTTC. This encodes CASRSNRGSYEQYF. The full variable domain, rest sourced from reference TRBV28 and TRBJ2-7, is DVKVTQSSRYLVKRTGEKVFLECVQDMDHENMFWYRQDPGLGLRLIYFSYDVKMKEKGDIPEGYSVSREKKERFSLILESASTNQTSMYLCASRSNRGSYEQYFGPGTRLTVT.

Only a few counts were recorded for this clonotype. J is TRBJ1-1 and V is TRBV19, with D possibly TRBD1 on 5 matching bases. The V end lost 3 bases, the J end lost 4 bases, and 15 bases lay between the germline ends. The CDR3 totals 15 residues. Per germline, CDR1 LNHDA and CDR2 SQIVND (reference sequence). CDR3 residues: CASSISQGQGTEAFF. In DNA, the CDR3 is TGTGCCAGTAGTATCTCCCAGGGCCAGGGCACTGAAGCTTTCTTT. Full variable domain (missing parts from reference TRBV19 and TRBJ1-1): DGGITQSPKYLFRKEGQNVTLSCEQNLNHDAMYWYRQDPGQGLRLIYYSQIVNDFQKGDIAEGYSVSREKKESFPLTVTSAQKNPTAFYLCASSISQGQGTEAFFGQGTRLTVV.

This clonotype was counted many times. The rearrangement uses TRBV10-3 and TRBJ2-1; D gene uncertain. Germline lookup yields CDR1 ENHRY and CDR2 SYGVKD. Between the trimmed V and J ends, which lost 6 bases and 4 bases, there was a span of 13 bases. The CDR3 is made up of 14 amino acids. CDR3 residues: CAIRTEGQYNEQFF. In DNA, the CDR3 is TGTGCCATCAGGACGGAAGGGCAGTACAATGAGCAGTTCTTC.

This clonotype was detected many times. The CDR3 loop is CASSFGGGPDTQYF. The CDR3 DNA sequence: TGTGCCAGCAGCTTTGGCGGGGGGCCTGATACGCAGTATTTT. The genes are TRBV11-2 and TRBJ2-3; 8 bases align to TRBD2. The CDR3 consists of 14 residues. In germline, CDR1 is SGHAT, CDR2 FQNNGV. The ends lost 3 bases at V and 6 bases at J; junction bases unmatched: 5.

This clonotype was counted many times. The chain recombines TRBV18 with TRBJ2-1, with 15 bases aligning to TRBD2. V was clipped by 6 bases and J by 8 bases; unmatched bases: 11. The germline CDR1 and CDR2 sequences are KGHSH and LQKENI. This CDR3 has 17 amino acids. The CDR3 spells CASSPTGLAGGPDEQFF. CDR3 sequence (DNA): TGTGCCAGCTCCCCGACTGGACTAGCGGGAGGGCCGGATGAGCAGTTCTTC.

A few counts support this clonotype. V and J are TRBV20-1 and TRBJ2-1, with TRBD2 matching over 10 bases. Per the germline V gene, CDR1 is DFQATT and CDR2 is SNEGSKA (reference sequence). The CDR3 has 13 residues. The V segment lost 2 bases and the J segment 7 bases; nucleotides outside the gene matches: 2. This CDR3 reads CSARPSGSNEQFF. CDR3 nucleotides: TGCAGTGCTAGACCTAGCGGGAGTAATGAGCAGTTCTTC.

As for this clonotype: Given a much more abundant clone one base away, this may be a read error. The rearrangement links TRBV6-2 or TRBV6-3 to TRBJ2-3; D is perhaps TRBD2 (5 bases). There are 15 residues in the CDR3. CDR1 is MNHEY, CDR2 SVGEGT, per germline. The CDR3 loop reads CASSYSIGGGDTQDF. The DNA of the CDR3 is TGTGCCAGCAGTTACTCTATAGGCGGAGGAGATACGCAGGATTTT.

This clonotype came up many times. The chain carries TRBV11-2 and TRBJ2-7; TRBD2 matches 10 bases. V was clipped by 0 bases and J by 3 bases; unmatched bases: 8. Germline-derived CDR1 and CDR2 are SGHAT and FQNNGV. The CDR3 covers 17 residues. CDR3 nucleotide sequence: TGTGCCAGCAGCTTAGACCTTAGCGGGAGGTTAAGCTACGAGCAGTACTTC. Encoded protein: CASSLDLSGRLSYEQYF.

The rearrangement links TRBV6-5 to TRBJ2-3; the D gene could be TRBD1 or TRBD2 (7 bases each). The CDR3 runs 14 residues. V dropped 2 bases and J dropped 5 bases, with 11 bases sitting between them. Per the germline V gene, CDR1 is MNHEY and CDR2 is SVGAGI. CDR3 in amino acids: CASSYGRGGDTQYF. The CDR3 region has the DNA TGTGCCAGCAGTTACGGCAGGGGGGGAGATACGCAGTATTTT.

This clonotype was observed at least ten times. The J gene is TRBJ2-3, the V gene TRBV3-1; 8 nucleotides agree with TRBD1. V shed 4 bases, J shed 11 bases, and the junction held 8 bases outside the gene matches. The CDR3 totals 13 residues. The germline V gene has CDR1 LGHDT and CDR2 YNNKEL (reference sequence). CDR3 loop: CASSRRDRSRQYF. CDR3 DNA: TGTGCCAGCAGCCGAAGGGACAGGTCAAGGCAGTATTTT.

The sample holds a few counts of this clonotype. The chain recombines TRBV28 with TRBJ1-3, with a possible D match to TRBD1 (5 bases). CDR1 is MDHEN, CDR2 SYDVKM, per germline. The CDR3 consists of 15 residues. V shed 8 bases and J shed 1 base, with 15 bases lying between them. The CDR3 loop is CASYGSGDSGNTIYF. The CDR3 DNA reads TGTGCCAGCTACGGTTCGGGGGATTCTGGAAACACCATATATTTT. Looking up the rest from reference TRBV28 and TRBJ1-3 gives the full variable domain: DVKVTQSSRYLVKRTGEKVFLECVQDMDHENMFWYRQDPGLGLRLIYFSYDVKMKEKGDIPEGYSVSREKKERFSLILESASTNQTSMYLCASYGSGDSGNTIYFGEGSWLTVV.

This clonotype was seen repeatedly, ten times or more. V gene TRBV5-6 combines with J gene TRBJ2-3; 8 bases align to TRBD1. Germline assignment: CDR1 SGHDT and CDR2 YYEEEE. Losses at the gene ends were 2 bases for V and 1 base for J; bases not matched to a gene: 6. The CDR3 is 16 amino acids. CDR3 region: CASSFPGQGRTDTQYF. The CDR3 coding sequence is TGTGCCAGCAGCTTCCCTGGACAGGGACGCACAGATACGCAGTATTTT.

This clonotype has just a few counts. The chain uses TRBV5-6 and TRBJ2-1, with D hard to call. V shed 3 bases and J shed 5 bases, with 12 bases lying between them. Germline V CDR1 and CDR2: SGHDT, YYEEEE. CDR3 length: 14 amino acids. Written as DNA, the CDR3 is TGTGCCAGCAGCTACCCGACGGAAAACAATGAGCAGTTCTTC. It specifies CASSYPTENNEQFF.

On this clonotype: A much larger clonotype is one base distant, so this may be a read error. The chain uses TRBV6-5 and TRBJ1-1; no reliable D call. Trimming shortened V by 3 bases and J by 5 bases, and 4 bases separated the two germline ends. The CDR3 loop spans 11 amino acids. CDR1 and CDR2 (germline): MNHEY, SVGAGI. The CDR3 loop is CASSYRTEAFF. CDR3 nucleotides: TGTGCCAGCAGTTATCGGACTGAAGCTTTCTTT.

This clonotype was detected many times. The chain joins TRBV28 to TRBJ2-7, with D perhaps given as TRBD1 or TRBD2 (5 bases each). Trimming shortened V by 9 bases and J by 0 bases, and 15 bases separated the two germline ends. The germline CDR1 and CDR2 sequences are MDHEN and SYDVKM. There are 14 residues in the CDR3. The CDR3 here is CASSHWGYSYEQYF. CDR3 nucleotides: TGTGCCAGTAGTCATTGGGGGTACTCCTACGAGCAGTACTTC.

This clonotype occurred many times. This chain links TRBV5-6 with TRBJ1-1; D remains unclear. Trimming removed 0 bases from V and 7 bases from J, with 16 bases in between. CDR1 is SGHDT and CDR2 is YYEEEE in the germline V gene. The CDR3 runs to 15 residues. The CDR3 here is CASSLVAGVTVEAFF. CDR3 in DNA: TGTGCCAGCAGCTTGGTTGCGGGTGTAACAGTTGAAGCTTTCTTT.

This clonotype showed up just a few times. This chain connects TRBV10-3 to TRBJ2-7; TRBD2 matches at 9 bases. The CDR3 consists of 14 residues. Looked up from germline, CDR1 is ENHRY and CDR2 is SYGVKD. V lost 8 bases, J lost 7 bases, and 12 bases stayed unmatched. The CDR3 loop reads CAIQLAGSSGEQYF. The CDR3 DNA follows: TGTGCCATCCAACTAGCGGGCTCCTCGGGGGAGCAGTACTTC.

This clonotype was counted ten times or more. The chain joins TRBV20-1 to TRBJ2-7; TRBD1 is a possible D gene (5 bases). This CDR3 region has 14 residues. Germline V gene data show CDR1 as DFQATT and CDR2 as SNEGSKA (reference sequence). Trimming cost V 4 bases and J 0 bases, with 13 bases left between them. For the CDR3, the DNA is TGCAGTGCTATCCCGGACACCAGCTCCTACGAGCAGTACTTC. Encoded protein: CSAIPDTSSYEQYF.

This clonotype was detected ten times or more. The rearrangement uses TRBV28 and TRBJ2-7, with TRBD1 as a possible D gene (6 bases). V was clipped by 2 bases and J by 5 bases, with 19 bases between them. The CDR3 runs 16 residues. CDR1 MDHEN and CDR2 SYDVKM come from the germline V gene. The CDR3 is CASSLPGHRNRDEQYF. CDR3 sequence (DNA): TGTGCCAGCAGTTTACCGGGACATAGGAACCGGGACGAGCAGTACTTC.

In its sample, this clonotype was seen a few times. J is TRBJ2-3 and V is TRBV9; 8 bases are shared with TRBD1. This CDR3 comprises 16 residues. CDR1 SGDLS and CDR2 YYNGEE come from the germline V gene. J gave up 2 bases and V 0 bases, and 5 bases lay outside the gene matches. The CDR3 DNA is TGTGCCAGCAGCGTAGATACAGGGGGGATCACAGATACGCAGTATTTT. Translated, it gives CASSVDTGGITDTQYF. Full variable domain (rest looked up from reference TRBV9 and TRBJ2-3): DSGVTQTPKHLITATGQRVTLRCSPRSGDLSVYWYQQSLDQGLQFLIQYYNGEERAKGNILERFSAQQFPDLHSELNLSSLELGDSALYFCASSVDTGGITDTQYFGPGTRLTVL.

This chain joins TRBV7-8 and TRBJ2-1; D remains ambiguous. V was cut by 2 bases and J by 0 bases, with 8 bases left in between. The CDR3 has 15 residues. The germline gives CDR1 SGHVS, CDR2 FQNEAQ. The CDR3 nucleotides are TGTGCCAGCAGCTTATTTTCGAGCTCCTACAATGAGCAGTTCTTC. This codes for CASSLFSSSYNEQFF. Using reference TRBV7-8 and TRBJ2-1 for the parts outside the CDR3, the full variable domain is GAGVSQSPRYKVAKRGQDVALRCDPISGHVSLFWYQQALGQGPEFLTYFQNEAQLDKSGLPSDRFFAERPEGSVSTLKIQRTQQEDSAVYLCASSLFSSSYNEQFFGPGTRLTVL.

This sequence joins TRBV3-1 and TRBJ1-5, with a weak D call TRBD1 (5 bases). The germline gives CDR1 LGHDT, CDR2 YNNKEL (reference sequence). CDR3 length: 12 residues. Trimming removed 3 bases from V and 15 bases from J, with 15 bases in between. The CDR3 DNA reads as TGTGCCAGCAGCCAGTTGGGAGGGGATCTGCATTTT. It encodes CASSQLGGDLHF.